These T cell receptor beta chains were read from a single sample in a study of blood T cell repertoires in COVID-19. The method was immunoSEQ multiplex PCR; TCRdb's version includes in-frame clones alone and lacks a portion of them. The table records some 130,000 clones, over 60% of them present only once. The sequencing input was peripheral blood. Receptors were obtained from a woman between 70 and 85 years old with acute or convalescent COVID-19. Both conserved end residues are part of each CDR3.

TRBV4-1	TRBJ1-4	CASSQGQGANEKLFF
TRBV12-3/TRBV12-4	TRBJ1-2	CASRSPTNSGYTF
TRBV30	TRBJ2-5	CAFAGGETQYF
TRBV3-1/TRBV3-2	TRBJ2-1	CASSQTYGLAGEEQFF
TRBV7-2	TRBJ1-4	CASSSEGTTNEKLFF
TRBV7-3	TRBJ2-5	CASSLLPGAGETQYF
TRBV5-1	TRBJ2-1	CASSLGAGSSYNEQFF
TRBV6-1	TRBJ1-2	CASSEYGRPYGYTF
TRBV3-1/TRBV3-2	TRBJ2-7	CASSQGLAGEQYF
TRBV10-3	TRBJ2-7	CAITDSLAGASYEQYF
TRBV27	TRBJ2-3	CASSSLASTDTQYF
TRBV3-1/TRBV3-2	TRBJ2-3	CASSPTRLFNTQYF
TRBV27	TRBJ2-7	CASSQGYEQYF
TRBV12-3/TRBV12-4	TRBJ2-7	CASNRGGGYEQYF
TRBV5-1	TRBJ1-6	CASSLDIPPTNSPLHF
TRBV4-1	TRBJ1-2	CASSQDIGWGGDGYTF
TRBV23-1	TRBJ1-5	CASSQKDRGRLWNQPQHF
TRBV2	TRBJ2-4	CASREGQLAKNIQYF
TRBV5-4	TRBJ2-3	CASSLQGGRTDTQYF
TRBV12-3/TRBV12-4	TRBJ1-1	CASSRRDSEAFF
TRBV2	TRBJ2-6	CASRRGLAGGPGANVLTF
TRBV30	TRBJ2-7	CAWRAGLAGGWGYEQYF
TRBV27	TRBJ2-1	CASSSHNAAYNEQFF
TRBV11-2	TRBJ1-1	CASSFQTGGNTEAFF
TRBV11-2	TRBJ1-6	CASSSLFGQGASSPLHF
TRBV5-1	TRBJ2-1	CASSFAGLAGVYNEQFF
TRBV2	TRBJ2-7	CATKVDTSYEQYF
TRBV2	TRBJ2-7	CASSLGDYEQYF
TRBV10-2	TRBJ2-5	CASSGTSGGETQYF
TRBV9	TRBJ1-3	CASSVAGGGNTIYF
TRBV6-5	TRBJ1-2	CASSKGTGINYGYTF
TRBV6-5	TRBJ2-1	CASTAGAASYNEQFF
TRBV28	TRBJ1-2	CASSSAGTGGGYGYTF
TRBV6-4	TRBJ2-3	CASSDAGGNADTQYF
TRBV9	TRBJ2-1	CASSYRDRGHDEQFF
TRBV18	TRBJ2-7	CASSRQGGEQYF
TRBV23-1	TRBJ2-3	CASSLRTGPDTQYF
TRBV7-2	TRBJ2-7	CASSSLPGAAREQYF
TRBV6-6	TRBJ2-2	CASTRDTGELFF
TRBV3-1/TRBV3-2	TRBJ1-4	CASSHNPGGINEKLFF
TRBV19	TRBJ2-1	CASSNPQVAGEGEQFF
TRBV5-1	TRBJ2-7	CASSLVAGPSYEQYF
TRBV29-1	TRBJ1-2	CSALGQGRVANYGYTF
TRBV6-5	TRBJ2-4	CASTGSDKNIQYF
TRBV27	TRBJ2-7	CASSAGFEQYF
TRBV6-5	TRBJ2-1	CASGGRGYNEQFF
TRBV7-8	TRBJ1-4	CASSLRQGTNEKLFF
TRBV3-1/TRBV3-2	TRBJ1-2	CASSQEVSGHGGYTF
TRBV11-2	TRBJ2-4	CASSARGVWGNIQYF
TRBV30	TRBJ2-7	CAWSDGGSYEQYF
TRBV4-1	TRBJ1-4	CASSQGQGGEKLFF
TRBV6-5	TRBJ1-1	CASSYGAGMNTEAFF
TRBV19	TRBJ1-5	CASSIIADQVRPQHF
TRBV6-5	TRBJ2-1	CASSYFGGGNEQFF
TRBV4-1	TRBJ2-6	CASSQDFRASGANVLTF
TRBV6-1	TRBJ1-6	CASSELATYNSPLHF
TRBV4-1	TRBJ1-5	CASSRYQGSNQPQHF
TRBV19	TRBJ1-5	CASSSTIGHNAGNQPQHF
TRBV19	TRBJ2-5	CATQGTSGSWETQYF
TRBV5-6	TRBJ1-1	CASLTIWGGTEAFF